Listed here are 4 T cell receptor beta chains from one sample, sequenced in a study of blood T cell repertoires in COVID-19. Data came from immunoSEQ multiplex PCR; TCRdb stores just in-frame clones and leaves some out. The sample holds about 210,000 clones, 88% seen once. Material for sequencing was peripheral blood. All receptors come from a man aged 65-85 years with acute or convalescent COVID-19.

The chain couples TRBV5-1 to TRBJ2-5, with 8 bases identical to TRBD1. The CDR3 sequence is 16 residues long. After removal of 2 bases from V and 3 bases from J, the junction contained 9 bases not matched to a gene. Looked up from germline, CDR1 is SGHRS and CDR2 is YFSETQ. Here the CDR3 reads CASSFTTGTGKETQYF. In DNA form, the CDR3 reads TGCGCCAGCAGCTTTACGACCGGGACAGGAAAAGAGACCCAGTACTTC.

This chain connects TRBV6-5 to TRBJ1-3, with D perhaps TRBD1 (5 bases). The CDR3 contains 14 residues. Trimming removed 4 bases at V and 4 bases at J, with 11 bases between. Germline V gene data show CDR1 as MNHEY and CDR2 as SVGAGI. The CDR3 is CASSLTAKGNTIYF. CDR3 nucleotide sequence: TGTGCCAGCAGTTTGACAGCTAAAGGAAACACCATATATTTT.

The chain couples TRBV5-6 to TRBJ2-5, with a weak D call TRBD2 (6 bases). The CDR3 sequence is 15 residues long. Germline CDR1 SGHDT, CDR2 YYEEEE. V was clipped by 4 bases and J by 0 bases, with 13 bases between them. CDR3: CASSPRGTYQETQYF. Written as DNA, the CDR3 is TGTGCCAGCAGCCCGCGAGGGACTTACCAAGAGACCCAGTACTTC.

The V and J genes are TRBV5-6 and TRBJ2-1, with D unresolved. CDR1 is SGHDT and CDR2 is YYEEEE in the germline V gene. V was cut by 2 bases and J by 7 bases, with 7 bases left in between. This CDR3 region has 12 residues. In DNA, the CDR3 is TGTGCCAGCAGCTTCCCAGGAAATGAGCAGTTCTTC. Translating gives CASSFPGNEQFF.